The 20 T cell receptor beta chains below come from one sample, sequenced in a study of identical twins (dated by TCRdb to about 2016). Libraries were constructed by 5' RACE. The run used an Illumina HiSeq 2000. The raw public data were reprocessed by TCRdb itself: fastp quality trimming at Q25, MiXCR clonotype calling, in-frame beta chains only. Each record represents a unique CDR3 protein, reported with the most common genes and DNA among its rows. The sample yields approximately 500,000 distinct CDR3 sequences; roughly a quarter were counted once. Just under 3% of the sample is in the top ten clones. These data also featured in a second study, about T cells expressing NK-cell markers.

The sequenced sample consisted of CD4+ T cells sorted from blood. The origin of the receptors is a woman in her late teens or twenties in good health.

CDR3 sequence reads: CASSSGVLHTDTQYF. The CDR3 bases are TGCGCCAGCAGCTCAGGGGTCCTCCATACAGATACGCAGTATTTT. The J gene is TRBJ2-3, the V gene TRBV5-1, with TRBD1 as a possible D gene (6 bases). Germline assignment: CDR1 SGHRS and CDR2 YFSETQ. The CDR3 has 15 amino acids. V lost 3 bases, J lost 3 bases, and 14 bases lay in between.

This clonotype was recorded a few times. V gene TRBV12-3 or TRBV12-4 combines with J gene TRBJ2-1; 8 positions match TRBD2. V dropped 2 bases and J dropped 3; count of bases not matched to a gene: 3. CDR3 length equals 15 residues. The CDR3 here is CASSLHSGIYNEQFF. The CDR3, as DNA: TGTGCCAGCAGTTTACATAGCGGGATCTACAATGAGCAGTTCTTC.

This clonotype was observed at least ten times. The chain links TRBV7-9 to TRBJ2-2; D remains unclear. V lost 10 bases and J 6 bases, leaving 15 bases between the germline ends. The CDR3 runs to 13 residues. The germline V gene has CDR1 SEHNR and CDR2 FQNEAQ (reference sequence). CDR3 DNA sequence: TGTGCCACTCAGCTTACAAACGCCGGGGAGCTGTTTTTT. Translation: CATQLTNAGELFF.

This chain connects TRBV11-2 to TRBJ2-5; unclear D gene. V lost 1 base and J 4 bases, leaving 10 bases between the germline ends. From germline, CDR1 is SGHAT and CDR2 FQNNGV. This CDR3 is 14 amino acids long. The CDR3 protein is CASSLVRVGETQYF. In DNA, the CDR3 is TGTGCCAGCAGCTTAGTCCGGGTAGGAGAGACCCAGTACTTC.

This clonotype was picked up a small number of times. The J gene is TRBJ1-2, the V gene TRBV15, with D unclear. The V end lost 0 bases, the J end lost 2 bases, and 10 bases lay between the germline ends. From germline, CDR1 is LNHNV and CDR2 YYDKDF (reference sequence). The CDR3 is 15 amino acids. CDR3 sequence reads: CATSREDGRNYGYTF. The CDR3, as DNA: TGTGCCACCAGCAGAGAAGATGGGAGAAACTATGGCTACACCTTC.

The CDR3 nucleotides read TGTGCCAGCAGCTTAGGTCGGGCTAGCCCTAGCACAGATACGCAGTATTTT. It codes for CASSLGRASPSTDTQYF. The chain is built from TRBV7-6 and TRBJ2-3, with a possible D match to TRBD2 (5 bases). CDR3 length equals 17 residues. Germline V gene lookup returns CDR1 SGHVS and CDR2 FNYEAQ. The ends were cut back, 1 base at V and 0 bases at J, with 14 bases in the middle.

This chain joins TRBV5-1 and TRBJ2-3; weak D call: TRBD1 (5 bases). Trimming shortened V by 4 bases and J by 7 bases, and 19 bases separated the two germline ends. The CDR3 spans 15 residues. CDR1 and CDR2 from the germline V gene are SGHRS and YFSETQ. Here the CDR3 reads CASSPTAWGSHTQYF. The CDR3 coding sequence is TGCGCCAGCAGCCCCACAGCTTGGGGCTCACATACGCAGTATTTT.

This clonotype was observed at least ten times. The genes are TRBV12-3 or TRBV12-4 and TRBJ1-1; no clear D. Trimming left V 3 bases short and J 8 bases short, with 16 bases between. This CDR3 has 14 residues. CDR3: CASSFSDLGGEAFF. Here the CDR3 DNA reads TGTGCCAGCAGTTTCTCGGACCTGGGTGGAGAAGCTTTCTTT.

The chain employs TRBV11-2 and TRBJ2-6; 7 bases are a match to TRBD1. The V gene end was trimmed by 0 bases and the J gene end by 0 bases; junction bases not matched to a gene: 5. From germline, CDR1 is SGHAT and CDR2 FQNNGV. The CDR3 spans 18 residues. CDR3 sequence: CASSLDGTAYSGANVLTF. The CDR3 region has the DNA TGTGCCAGCAGCTTAGACGGGACAGCTTACTCTGGGGCCAACGTCCTGACTTTC.

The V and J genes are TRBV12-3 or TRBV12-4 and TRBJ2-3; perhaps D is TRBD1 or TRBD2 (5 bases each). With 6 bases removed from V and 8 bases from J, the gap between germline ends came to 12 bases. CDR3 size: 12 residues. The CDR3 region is CASRDRDPTQYF. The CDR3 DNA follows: TGTGCCAGCAGGGACCGGGACCCTACGCAGTATTTT.

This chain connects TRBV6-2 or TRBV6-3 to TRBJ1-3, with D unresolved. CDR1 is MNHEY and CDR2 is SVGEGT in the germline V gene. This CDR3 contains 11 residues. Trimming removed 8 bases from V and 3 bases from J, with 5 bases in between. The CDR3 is CASGFGNTIYF. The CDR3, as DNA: TGTGCCAGCGGATTTGGAAACACCATATATTTT.

The CDR3 DNA is TGCAGTGCTAGAGTTCGAGGGGGCGGCACTGAAGCTTTCTTT. Its translation is CSARVRGGGTEAFF. The chain combines TRBV20-1 with TRBJ1-1; 7 bases match TRBD1. The ends lost 1 base at V and 4 bases at J; junction bases unmatched: 6. Germline V CDR1 and CDR2: DFQATT, SNEGSKA (reference sequence). The CDR3 is 14 residues long.

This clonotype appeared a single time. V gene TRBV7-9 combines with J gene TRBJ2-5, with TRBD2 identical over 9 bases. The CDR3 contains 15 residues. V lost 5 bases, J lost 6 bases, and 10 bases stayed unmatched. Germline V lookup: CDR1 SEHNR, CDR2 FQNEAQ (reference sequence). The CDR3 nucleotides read TGTGCCAGCAGCATCCCCGGGACTAGCTTAAAGACCCAGTACTTC. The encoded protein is CASSIPGTSLKTQYF.

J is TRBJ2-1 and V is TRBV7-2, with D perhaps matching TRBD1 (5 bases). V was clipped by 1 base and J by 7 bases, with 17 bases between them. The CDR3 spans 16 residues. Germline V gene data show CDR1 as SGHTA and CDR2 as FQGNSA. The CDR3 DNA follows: TGTGCCAGCAGCTTAGGGGCTGTCCAGGGCTGGAATGAGCAGTTCTTC. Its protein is CASSLGAVQGWNEQFF. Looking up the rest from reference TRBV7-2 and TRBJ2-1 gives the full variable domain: GAGVSQSPSNKVTEKGKDVELRCDPISGHTALYWYRQSLGQGLEFLIYFQGNSAPDKSGLPSDRFSAERTGGSVSTLTIQRTQQEDSAVYLCASSLGAVQGWNEQFFGPGTRLTVL.

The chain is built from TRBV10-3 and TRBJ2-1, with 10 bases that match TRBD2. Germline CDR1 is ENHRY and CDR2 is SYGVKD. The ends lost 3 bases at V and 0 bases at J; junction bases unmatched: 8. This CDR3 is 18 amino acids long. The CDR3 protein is CAISDLAGGQSSYNEQFF. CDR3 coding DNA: TGTGCCATCAGTGATTTAGCGGGAGGCCAAAGCTCCTACAATGAGCAGTTCTTC.

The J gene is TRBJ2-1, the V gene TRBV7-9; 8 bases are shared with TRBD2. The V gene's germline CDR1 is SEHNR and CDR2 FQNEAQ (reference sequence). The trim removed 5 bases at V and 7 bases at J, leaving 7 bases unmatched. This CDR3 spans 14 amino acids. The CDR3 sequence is CASSPGGAGNEQFF. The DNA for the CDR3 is TGTGCCAGCAGCCCCGGGGGGGCCGGGAATGAGCAGTTCTTC. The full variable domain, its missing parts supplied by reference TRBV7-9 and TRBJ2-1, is DTGVSQNPRHKITKRGQNVTFRCDPISEHNRLYWYRQTLGQGPEFLTYFQNEAQLEKSRLLSDRFSAERPKGSFSTLEIQRTEQGDSAMYLCASSPGGAGNEQFFGPGTRLTVL.

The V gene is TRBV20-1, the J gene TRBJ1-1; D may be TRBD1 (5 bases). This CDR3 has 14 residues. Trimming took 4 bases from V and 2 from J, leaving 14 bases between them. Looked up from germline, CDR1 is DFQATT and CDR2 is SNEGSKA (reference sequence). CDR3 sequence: CSATRQPLNTEAFF. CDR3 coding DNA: TGCAGTGCTACTAGACAGCCCCTAAACACTGAAGCTTTCTTT.

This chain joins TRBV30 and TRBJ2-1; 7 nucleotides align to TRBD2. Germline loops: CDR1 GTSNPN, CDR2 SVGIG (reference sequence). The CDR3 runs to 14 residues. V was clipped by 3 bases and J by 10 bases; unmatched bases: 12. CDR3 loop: CAWRRESGIGEQFF. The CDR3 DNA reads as TGTGCCTGGAGGCGGGAAAGCGGGATAGGCGAGCAGTTCTTC.

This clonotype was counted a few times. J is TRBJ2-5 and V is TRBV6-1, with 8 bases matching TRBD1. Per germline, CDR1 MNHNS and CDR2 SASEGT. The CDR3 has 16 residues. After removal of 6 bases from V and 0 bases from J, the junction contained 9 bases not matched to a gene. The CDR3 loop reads CASRTRQGRDQETQYF. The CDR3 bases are TGTGCCAGCAGAACCCGACAGGGGCGCGACCAAGAGACCCAGTACTTC.

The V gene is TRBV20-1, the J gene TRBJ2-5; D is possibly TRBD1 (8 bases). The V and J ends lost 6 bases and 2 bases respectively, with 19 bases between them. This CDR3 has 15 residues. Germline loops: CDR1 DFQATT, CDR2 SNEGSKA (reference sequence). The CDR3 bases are TGCAGTGCACCGAACACAGGGGGGGATCAAGAGACCCAGTACTTC. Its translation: CSAPNTGGDQETQYF.